This T cell receptor (beta chain) was sequenced in a study of cytomegalovirus exposure and HLA in healthy donors. General study results and limits: Most TCR sequences were uncommon, yet certain public TCRs appeared in many donors. The authors enumerated 150 to 200 TCR beta chains as linked to cytomegalovirus.

With regard to this clone: What it recognizes is unknown.

The assay was immunoSEQ multiplex PCR, and TCRdb's table has in-frame clones only and misses some. The sample consists of 50,000 to 65,000 clones, roughly 89% of them appearing once. The CDR3 spans 15 residues. V lost 3 bases and J 3 bases, leaving 14 bases between the germline ends. CDR1 and CDR2 from the germline V gene are MDHEN and SYDVKM. The genes are TRBV28 and TRBJ1-1, with D unresolved. The sample consisted of PBMCs. This TCR came from a woman between 18 and 29 years old in good health and CMV-seropositive. CDR3 sequence (DNA): TGTGCCAGCAGTTTGTGGTTGGGAGGGCACACTGAAGCTTTCTTT. This gives the protein CASSLWLGGHTEAFF.